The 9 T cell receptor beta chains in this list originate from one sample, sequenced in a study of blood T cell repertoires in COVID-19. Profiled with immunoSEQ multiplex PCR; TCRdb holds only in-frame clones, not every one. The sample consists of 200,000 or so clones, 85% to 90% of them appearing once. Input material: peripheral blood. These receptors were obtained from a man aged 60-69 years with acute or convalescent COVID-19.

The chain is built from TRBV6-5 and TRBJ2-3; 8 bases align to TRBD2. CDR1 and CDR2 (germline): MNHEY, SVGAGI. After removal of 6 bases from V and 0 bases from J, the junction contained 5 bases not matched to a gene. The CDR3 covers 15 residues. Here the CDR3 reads CASSFGGASTDTQYF. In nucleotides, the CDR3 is TGTGCCAGCAGCTTCGGGGGGGCTAGCACAGATACGCAGTATTTT.

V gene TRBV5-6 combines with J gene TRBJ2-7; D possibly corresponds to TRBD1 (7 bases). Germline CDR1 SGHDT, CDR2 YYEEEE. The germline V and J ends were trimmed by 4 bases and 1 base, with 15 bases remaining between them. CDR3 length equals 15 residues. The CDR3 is CASSRRDRPSYEQYF. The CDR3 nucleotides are TGTGCCAGCAGCCGGAGGGACAGACCTTCCTACGAGCAGTACTTC.

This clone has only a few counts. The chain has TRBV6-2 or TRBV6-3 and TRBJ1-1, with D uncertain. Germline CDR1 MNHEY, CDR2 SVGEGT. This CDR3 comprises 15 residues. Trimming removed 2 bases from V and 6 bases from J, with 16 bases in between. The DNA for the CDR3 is TGTGCCAGCAGTTACGCTTCGATACTACTGCCTGAAGCTTTCTTT. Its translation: CASSYASILLPEAFF.

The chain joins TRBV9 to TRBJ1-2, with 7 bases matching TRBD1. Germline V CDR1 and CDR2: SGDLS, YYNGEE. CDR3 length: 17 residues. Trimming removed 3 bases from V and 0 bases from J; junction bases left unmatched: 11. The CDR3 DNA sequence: TGTGCCAGCAGCGGCGGTTTAGGGGACAGTACTAACTATGGCTACACCTTC. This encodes CASSGGLGDSTNYGYTF.

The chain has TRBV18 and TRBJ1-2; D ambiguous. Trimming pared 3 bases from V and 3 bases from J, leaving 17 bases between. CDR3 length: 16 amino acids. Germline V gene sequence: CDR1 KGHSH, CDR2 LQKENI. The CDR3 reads CASSPPSWEGHYGYTF. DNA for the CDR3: TGTGCCAGCTCACCCCCCTCGTGGGAGGGTCACTATGGCTACACCTTC.

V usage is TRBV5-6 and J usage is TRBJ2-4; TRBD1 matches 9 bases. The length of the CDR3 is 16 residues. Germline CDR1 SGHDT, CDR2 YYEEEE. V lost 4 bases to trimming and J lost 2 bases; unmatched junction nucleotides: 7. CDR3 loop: CASSPGQGITKNIQYF. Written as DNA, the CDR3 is TGTGCCAGCAGCCCGGGACAGGGTATTACCAAAAACATTCAGTACTTC.

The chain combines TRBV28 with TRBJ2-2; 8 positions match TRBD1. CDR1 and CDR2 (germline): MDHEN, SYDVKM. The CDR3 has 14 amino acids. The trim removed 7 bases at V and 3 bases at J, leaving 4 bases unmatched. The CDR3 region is CASNRGTDTGELFF. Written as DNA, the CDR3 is TGTGCCAGCAACAGGGGGACGGACACCGGGGAGCTGTTTTTT.

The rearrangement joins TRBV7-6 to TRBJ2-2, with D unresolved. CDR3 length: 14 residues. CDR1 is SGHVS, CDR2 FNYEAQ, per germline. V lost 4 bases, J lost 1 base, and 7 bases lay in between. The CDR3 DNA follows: TGTGCCAGCAGCTCCATTCAGAACACCGGGGAGCTGTTTTTT. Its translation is CASSSIQNTGELFF.

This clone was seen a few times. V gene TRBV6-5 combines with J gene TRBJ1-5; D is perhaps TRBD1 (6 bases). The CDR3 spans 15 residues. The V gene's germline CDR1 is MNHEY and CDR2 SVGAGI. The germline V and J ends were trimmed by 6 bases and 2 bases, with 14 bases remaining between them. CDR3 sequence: CASSLRGMGNQPQHF. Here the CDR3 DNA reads TGTGCCAGCAGCCTCAGGGGTATGGGCAATCAGCCCCAGCATTTT.